This T cell receptor (beta chain) was obtained from a study of regulatory T cells in long-lasting Graves disease. This clonotype has at least ten counts. Its antigen remains unknown. The time point is: persistent/refractory GD, antithyroid drugs over 5 years with positive TRAb. With RNA extracted from PBMCs as input, the TCR library was made. The source of the patients was an endocrinology department in Xi'an, China. With 1 base removed from V and 3 bases from J, the gap between germline ends came to 9 bases. The V gene's germline CDR1 is DFQATT and CDR2 SNEGSKA (reference sequence). The CDR3 spans 13 residues. Whole-study findings and limits: TRBV28, TRBJ1-2 and TRBJ2-5 were segments that persistent disease favored.

Library construction for TCR beta used iRepertoire HTBI primers and Arm-PCR of CDR3 regions. Each CDR3 protein is one row after TCRdb ran MiXCR on the multiplex PCR reads. The table lists about 470,000 distinct CDR3 sequences, about a fifth of them singletons, with approximately 8% in the top ten. This sample comprised peripheral blood mononuclear cells (PBMCs), obtained when the disease was refractory, from a patient treated with antithyroid drugs. The chain links TRBV20-1 to TRBJ1-1; D not certain. The sequence derives from a female donor with Graves disease. The chain's CDR3 is CSARGGGYTEAFF. CDR3 nucleotides: TGCAGTGCTAGAGGAGGCGGTTACACTGAAGCTTTCTTT.